These 26 T cell receptor beta chains originate from one sample sequenced in a study of T cell responses to AZD1222 COVID-19 vaccine. Produced via immunoSEQ multiplex PCR; TCRdb's table is partial and in-frame only. The data show more than 100,000 clones, around 90% seen once. Sequencing was performed on peripheral blood, taken 28 days after the second AZD1222 dose. These receptors were obtained from an adult who received the AZD1222 COVID-19 vaccine.

The chain joins TRBV19 to TRBJ2-7, with D tentatively TRBD2 (6 bases). CDR3 length: 15 amino acids. Germline V gene sequence: CDR1 LNHDA, CDR2 SQIVND (reference sequence). V lost 6 bases and J lost 3, with 18 bases in between. Written as DNA, the CDR3 is TGTGCCAGTAGAGAACGGGCTAGCGAGGACTACGAGCAGTACGTC. Translating it yields CASRERASEDYEQYV.

In its sample, this clone was seen a few times. This rearrangement joins TRBV5-4 to TRBJ2-2, with no clear D. The CDR3 is made up of 15 amino acids. Trimming stripped 1 base from V and 0 bases from J, with 7 bases between. Germline V CDR1 and CDR2: SGHNT, YYREEE (reference sequence). In DNA form, the CDR3 reads TGTGCCAGCAGCTTGTTCACGACGAACACCGGGGAGCTGTTTTTT. Amino acid sequence: CASSLFTTNTGELFF.

The chain recombines TRBV27 with TRBJ2-7; TRBD1 matches 8 bases. The germline V gene has CDR1 MNHEY and CDR2 SMNVEV (reference sequence). The CDR3 sequence is 16 residues long. The V segment lost 6 bases and the J segment 3 bases; nucleotides outside the gene matches: 13. The CDR3 here is CASRKGPGGRSYEQYF. The CDR3, as DNA: TGTGCCAGCAGAAAGGGACCAGGGGGCCGAAGCTACGAGCAGTACTTC.

This clone was detected once. This chain joins TRBV27 and TRBJ1-2; weak D call: TRBD1 (6 bases). Trimming removed 0 bases at V and 3 bases at J, with 14 bases between. This CDR3 region has 16 residues. CDR1 is MNHEY, CDR2 SMNVEV, per germline (reference sequence). The CDR3 sequence is CASSLSGAAKYYGYTF. The CDR3 region has the DNA TGTGCCAGCAGTTTATCGGGGGCAGCTAAGTACTATGGCTACACCTTC.

The V call is TRBV7-6, the J call TRBJ1-6, with D tentatively TRBD1 (6 bases). CDR1 is SGHVS, CDR2 FNYEAQ, per germline. The CDR3 extends over 15 amino acids. V lost 10 bases and J lost 8, with 21 bases in between. The CDR3 reads CAIKVEGGKDSPLHF. CDR3 DNA: TGTGCCATCAAAGTCGAGGGGGGAAAGGATTCACCCCTCCACTTT.

The chain recombines TRBV19 with TRBJ1-2; the D is unclear. Germline V gives CDR1 LNHDA, CDR2 SQIVND (reference sequence). CDR3 length: 17 amino acids. V shed 3 bases and J shed 3 bases, with 20 bases lying between them. This CDR3 is CASSMPDEVGSYYGYTF. CDR3 nucleotide sequence: TGTGCCAGTAGTATGCCCGACGAGGTTGGGTCGTACTATGGCTACACCTTC.

The table lists this clone with a count of one. The DNA for the CDR3 is TGTGCCAGCAGCTTAGAGGCGGGACGGTGGAACTATGGCTACACCTTC. Its translation: CASSLEAGRWNYGYTF. This chain connects TRBV11-3 to TRBJ1-2, with a possible D match to TRBD1 (5 bases). This CDR3 comprises 16 residues. With 0 bases removed from V and 2 bases from J, the gap between germline ends came to 13 bases. Germline V gives CDR1 SGHNT, CDR2 YENEEA. The whole variable domain, remainder taken from reference TRBV11-3 and TRBJ1-2, is EAGVVQSPRYKIIEKKQPVAFWCNPISGHNTLYWYLQNLGQGPELLIRYENEEAVDDSQLPKDRFSAERLKGVDSTLKIQPAELGDSAVYLCASSLEAGRWNYGYTFGSGTRLTVV.

The rearrangement uses TRBV10-2 and TRBJ2-2; weak D call: TRBD1 (5 bases). Germline loops: CDR1 WSHSY, CDR2 SAAADI. V shed 7 bases and J shed 6 bases, with 21 bases lying between them. This CDR3 region has 16 residues. CDR3 DNA: TGCGCCAGCACCCCCTTGAGGCAGGGAAGAGCCGGGGAGCTGTTTTTT. Amino acids: CASTPLRQGRAGELFF.

This clone showed up just once. The CDR3 here is CASSQTGYTEAFF. In DNA form, the CDR3 reads TGTGCCAGCAGCCAGACAGGGTACACTGAAGCTTTCTTT. This rearrangement joins TRBV28 to TRBJ1-1; 7 nucleotides match TRBD1. After removal of 6 bases from V and 3 bases from J, the junction contained 4 bases not matched to a gene. The germline gives CDR1 MDHEN, CDR2 SYDVKM. The CDR3 sequence is 13 residues long. Full variable domain (remainder filled in from reference TRBV28 and TRBJ1-1): DVKVTQSSRYLVKRTGEKVFLECVQDMDHENMFWYRQDPGLGLRLIYFSYDVKMKEKGDIPEGYSVSREKKERFSLILESASTNQTSMYLCASSQTGYTEAFFGQGTRLTVV.

In DNA, the CDR3 is TGTGCCAGCTCACCATTCAGGGGATTCACAGATACGCAGTATTTT. It specifies CASSPFRGFTDTQYF. The chain combines TRBV18 with TRBJ2-3, with D possibly TRBD1 on 6 matching bases. The CDR3 sequence is 15 residues long. The germline CDR1 and CDR2 sequences are KGHSH and LQKENI. Trimming removed 2 bases from V and 2 bases from J, with 11 bases in between.

The chain has TRBV13 and TRBJ2-7; TRBD1 matches at 7 bases. CDR3 length: 14 residues. Germline V gene data show CDR1 as PRHDT and CDR2 as FYEKMQ (reference sequence). With 1 base clipped from V and 3 bases from J, the junction kept 3 bases outside the gene matches. The chain's CDR3 is CASSLVAGGYEQYF. The DNA of the CDR3 is TGTGCCAGCAGCTTAGTTGCAGGGGGCTACGAGCAGTACTTC.

The chain combines TRBV9 with TRBJ2-5; D unresolved. Germline-derived CDR1 and CDR2 are SGDLS and YYNGEE. V lost 0 bases and J 1 base, leaving 7 bases between the germline ends. The CDR3 length is 14 residues. The CDR3 is CASSVEVRQETQYF. In DNA form, the CDR3 reads TGTGCCAGCAGCGTAGAGGTTCGCCAAGAGACCCAGTACTTC.

This chain links TRBV5-1 with TRBJ2-7; TRBD2 agrees at 7 bases. With 4 bases clipped from V and 0 bases from J, the junction kept 10 bases outside the gene matches. Germline V CDR1 and CDR2: SGHRS, YFSETQ. The CDR3 is 16 residues long. CDR3 region: CASSPGRSGTSYEQYV. DNA for the CDR3: TGCGCCAGCAGCCCGGGACGGAGCGGGACCTCCTACGAGCAGTACGTC.

The CDR3 DNA sequence: TGTGCCAGCAGCAGGACAGCGATCTATGGCTACACCTTC. Translating it yields CASSRTAIYGYTF. The rearrangement uses TRBV6-6 and TRBJ1-2, with a weak D call TRBD1 (6 bases). CDR3 size: 13 residues. Trimming took off 6 bases at V and 4 bases at J, with 12 bases between the two ends. Germline CDR1 MNHNY, CDR2 SVGAGI (reference sequence).

The chain has TRBV11-1 and TRBJ1-5; no firm D call. The CDR3 is made up of 15 amino acids. Between the trimmed V and J ends, which lost 1 base and 4 bases, there was a span of 11 bases. CDR1 is SGHAT and CDR2 is FQDESV in the germline V gene (reference sequence). The CDR3 here is CASSLGRDGNQPQHF. Written as DNA, the CDR3 is TGTGCCAGCAGCTTAGGGCGTGACGGGAATCAGCCCCAGCATTTT.

The rearrangement links TRBV2 to TRBJ1-4, with 9 nucleotides matching TRBD1. The germline gives CDR1 SNHLY, CDR2 FYNNEI. Trimming at V came to 6 bases and at J to 3 bases, leaving 5 bases not matched to a gene. This CDR3 has 15 residues. The CDR3 loop is CASRPGTGSNEKLFF. For the CDR3, the DNA is TGTGCCAGCAGGCCAGGGACAGGGTCTAATGAAAAACTGTTTTTT.

The chain joins TRBV7-2 to TRBJ2-1, with TRBD2 matching 11 bases. CDR3 length equals 17 residues. V shed 4 bases and J 3 bases; nucleotides not matched to a gene: 8. CDR1 is SGHTA, CDR2 FQGNSA, per germline. This CDR3 is CASSSTLAGGIYNEQFF. CDR3 sequence (DNA): TGTGCCAGCAGCTCCACCTTAGCGGGGGGGATCTACAATGAGCAGTTCTTC.

The rearrangement links TRBV12-2 to TRBJ1-3. TRBV12-2 is assigned pseudogene status. The CDR3 sequence is 15 residues long. CDR3 bases: TGTGCAAGTCGCTTAGTACCGGAGCTAGGAAACACCATATATTTT. It encodes CASRLVPELGNTIYF.

V and J are TRBV7-2 and TRBJ2-3; 8 nucleotides align to TRBD2. Germline V gives CDR1 SGHTA, CDR2 FQGNSA. The CDR3 is made up of 14 amino acids. Germline trimming cut 1 base from V and 7 bases from J; bases unmatched to any gene: 4. DNA of the CDR3: TGTGCCAGCAGCTTAGGAGCGGGAGATTATACGCAGTATTTT. Translated: CASSLGAGDYTQYF.

V usage is TRBV12-3 or TRBV12-4 and J usage is TRBJ1-1; D not resolved. The CDR3 length is 13 residues. The germline V and J ends were trimmed by 5 bases and 5 bases, with 12 bases remaining between them. The CDR3 sequence is CASSIRIQTEAFF. CDR3 nucleotide sequence: TGTGCCAGCAGTATCAGGATTCAGACTGAAGCTTTCTTT.

This clone was recorded once. J is TRBJ1-2 and V is TRBV19; no clear D gene. Germline CDR1 and CDR2: LNHDA and SQIVND (reference sequence). Trimming shortened V by 6 bases and J by 0 bases, and 14 bases separated the two germline ends. The CDR3 length is 15 residues. Written as DNA, the CDR3 is TGTGCCAGTAGCGGGTTGGCATCCCCTAACTATGGCTACACCTTC. Encoded protein: CASSGLASPNYGYTF.

The sample holds one count of this clone. The chain joins TRBV9 to TRBJ1-2, with 8 positions matching TRBD1. The ends lost 5 bases at V and 3 bases at J; junction bases unmatched: 3. This CDR3 spans 13 amino acids. CDR1 and CDR2 from the germline V gene are SGDLS and YYNGEE. CDR3 loop: CASRQQGDYGYTF. The CDR3 nucleotides are TGTGCCAGCAGACAACAGGGGGACTATGGCTACACCTTC.

This chain connects TRBV3-1 (or the pseudogene TRBV3-2) to TRBJ2-1; 7 nucleotides match TRBD2. The CDR3 extends over 14 amino acids. CDR1 and CDR2 (germline): LGHDT, YNNKEL (reference sequence). V dropped 1 base and J dropped 9; count of bases not matched to a gene: 6. The CDR3 loop is CASSQGGWGGEQFF. In DNA, the CDR3 is TGTGCCAGCAGCCAAGGGGGCTGGGGGGGTGAGCAGTTCTTC.

The chain combines TRBV7-3 with TRBJ2-2, with 7 bases aligning to TRBD2. The V gene's germline CDR1 is SGHTA and CDR2 FQGTGA. J was trimmed by 2 bases and V by 5 bases; bases with no gene match: 14. The CDR3 extends over 18 amino acids. The CDR3 loop reads CASSPSPHGTKNTGELFF. CDR3 sequence (DNA): TGTGCCAGCAGCCCTTCGCCTCACGGGACTAAAAACACCGGGGAGCTGTTTTTT.

In its sample, this clone was seen a few times. The rearrangement links TRBV6-5 to TRBJ1-1; maybe TRBD1 (6 bases). Trimming shortened V by 7 bases and J by 5 bases, and 17 bases separated the two germline ends. CDR1 MNHEY and CDR2 SVGAGI come from the germline V gene. The CDR3 length is 14 residues. The CDR3 bases are TGTGCCAGCACACGTACAGGGACCGGGACTGAAGCTTTCTTT. This codes for CASTRTGTGTEAFF.

V usage is TRBV7-2 and J usage is TRBJ2-5, with D tentatively TRBD2 (5 bases). The CDR3 consists of 13 residues. CDR1 and CDR2 (germline): SGHTA, FQGNSA. The V end lost 5 bases, the J end lost 5 bases, and 12 bases lay between the germline ends. The CDR3: CASSPPGGETQYF. The CDR3 region has the DNA TGTGCCAGCAGCCCCCCCGGCGGGGAGACCCAGTACTTC.